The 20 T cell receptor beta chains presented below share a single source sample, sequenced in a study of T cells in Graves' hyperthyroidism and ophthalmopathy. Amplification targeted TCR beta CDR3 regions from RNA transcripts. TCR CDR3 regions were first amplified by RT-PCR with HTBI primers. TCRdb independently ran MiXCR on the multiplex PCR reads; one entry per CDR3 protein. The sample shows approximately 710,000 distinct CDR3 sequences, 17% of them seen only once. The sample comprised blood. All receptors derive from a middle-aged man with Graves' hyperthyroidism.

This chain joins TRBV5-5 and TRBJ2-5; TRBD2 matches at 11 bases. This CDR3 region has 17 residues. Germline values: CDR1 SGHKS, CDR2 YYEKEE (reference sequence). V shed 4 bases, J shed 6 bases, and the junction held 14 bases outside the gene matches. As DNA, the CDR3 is TGTGCCAGCAGCCCTCCCTTAGCGGGAGGGCCGGGTAAGACCCAGTACTTC. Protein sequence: CASSPPLAGGPGKTQYF.

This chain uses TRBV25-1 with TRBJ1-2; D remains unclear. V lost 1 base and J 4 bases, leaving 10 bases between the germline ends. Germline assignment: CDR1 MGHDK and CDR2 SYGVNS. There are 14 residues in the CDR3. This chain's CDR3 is CASSEWAGSYGYTF. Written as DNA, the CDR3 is TGTGCCAGCAGTGAATGGGCAGGAAGCTATGGCTACACCTTC.

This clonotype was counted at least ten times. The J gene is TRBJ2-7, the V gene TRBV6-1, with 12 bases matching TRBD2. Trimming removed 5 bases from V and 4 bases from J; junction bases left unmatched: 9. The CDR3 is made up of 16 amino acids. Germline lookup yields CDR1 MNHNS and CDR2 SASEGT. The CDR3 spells CASSFETSGSTYEQYF. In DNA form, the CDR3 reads TGTGCCAGCAGTTTCGAGACTAGCGGGAGTACGTACGAGCAGTACTTC.

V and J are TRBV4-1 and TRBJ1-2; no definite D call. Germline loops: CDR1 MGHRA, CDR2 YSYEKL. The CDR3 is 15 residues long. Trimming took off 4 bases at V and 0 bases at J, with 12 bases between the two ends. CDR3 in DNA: TGCGCCAGCAGCCTTCTCCCTGCCCCTAACTATGGCTACACCTTC. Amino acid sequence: CASSLLPAPNYGYTF.

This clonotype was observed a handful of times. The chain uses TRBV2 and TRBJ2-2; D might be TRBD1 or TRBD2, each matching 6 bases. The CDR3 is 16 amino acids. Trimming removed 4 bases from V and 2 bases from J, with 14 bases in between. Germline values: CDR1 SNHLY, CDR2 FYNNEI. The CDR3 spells CASSGGLAINTGELFF. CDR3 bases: TGTGCCAGCAGTGGGGGGCTAGCGATAAACACCGGGGAGCTGTTTTTT.

Written as DNA, the CDR3 is TGTGCCAGCAGCTTAGCGCCGGGAGGTGCCTACAATGAGCAGTTCTTC. Its protein product is CASSLAPGGAYNEQFF. The chain combines TRBV7-6 with TRBJ2-1, with 7 bases matching TRBD2. Germline CDR1 reads SGHVS; CDR2 reads FNYEAQ. V lost 0 bases and J lost 2; bases outside the gene matches: 4. The CDR3 is 16 residues long.

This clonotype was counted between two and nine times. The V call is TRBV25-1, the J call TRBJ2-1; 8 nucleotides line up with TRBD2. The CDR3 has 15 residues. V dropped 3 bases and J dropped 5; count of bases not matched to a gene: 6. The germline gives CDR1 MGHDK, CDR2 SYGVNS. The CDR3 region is CASSESVAGNNEQFF. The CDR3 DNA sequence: TGTGCCAGCAGTGAGTCAGTAGCGGGAAACAATGAGCAGTTCTTC.

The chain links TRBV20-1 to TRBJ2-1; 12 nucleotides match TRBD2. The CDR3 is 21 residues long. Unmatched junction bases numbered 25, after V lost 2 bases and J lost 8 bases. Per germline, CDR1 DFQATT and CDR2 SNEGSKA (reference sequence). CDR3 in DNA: TGCAGTGCTAGATCAAGGTGGACTAGCGGGATTCCCTTCTCGGCCGAAGATGAGCAGTTCTTC. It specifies CSARSRWTSGIPFSAEDEQFF.

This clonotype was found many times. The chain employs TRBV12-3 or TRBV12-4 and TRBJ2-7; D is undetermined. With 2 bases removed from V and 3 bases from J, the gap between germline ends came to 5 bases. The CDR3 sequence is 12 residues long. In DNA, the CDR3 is TGTGCCAGCAGTTTATGGGACTACGAGCAGTACTTC. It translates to CASSLWDYEQYF.

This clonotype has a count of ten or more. CDR3 sequence: CASPKSSGSVSYNEQFF. CDR3 in DNA: TGTGCCAGTCCCAAGTCTAGCGGGAGTGTTTCCTACAATGAGCAGTTCTTC. The chain joins TRBV28 to TRBJ2-1; TRBD2 matches 10 bases. V lost 9 bases to trimming and J lost 1 base; unmatched junction nucleotides: 12. The CDR3 runs to 17 residues. CDR1 and CDR2 (germline): MDHEN, SYDVKM.

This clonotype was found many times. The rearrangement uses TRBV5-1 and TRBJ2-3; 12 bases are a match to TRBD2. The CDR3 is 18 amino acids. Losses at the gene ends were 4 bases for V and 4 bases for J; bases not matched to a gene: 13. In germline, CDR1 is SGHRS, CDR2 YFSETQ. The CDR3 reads CASSNGLAGTGGPDTQYF. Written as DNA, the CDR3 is TGCGCCAGCAGCAACGGACTAGCGGGAACGGGGGGACCAGATACGCAGTATTTT. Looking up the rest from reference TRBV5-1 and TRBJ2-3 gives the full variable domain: KAGVTQTPRYLIKTRGQQVTLSCSPISGHRSVSWYQQTPGQGLQFLFEYFSETQRNKGNFPGRFSGRQFSNSRSEMNVSTLELGDSALYLCASSNGLAGTGGPDTQYFGPGTRLTVL.

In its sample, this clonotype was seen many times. The CDR3: CASSEQGQDYEQYF. In DNA form, the CDR3 reads TGTGCCAGCAGTGAACAGGGACAGGACTACGAGCAGTACTTC. The chain carries TRBV2 and TRBJ2-7, with 8 bases fitting TRBD1. The V gene's germline CDR1 is SNHLY and CDR2 FYNNEI. J was trimmed by 3 bases and V by 2 bases; bases with no gene match: 3. The CDR3 consists of 14 residues. Full variable domain (rest looked up from reference TRBV2 and TRBJ2-7): EPEVTQTPSHQVTQMGQEVILRCVPISNHLYFYWYRQILGQKVEFLVSFYNNEISEKSEIFDDQFSVERPDGSNFTLKIRSTKLEDSAMYFCASSEQGQDYEQYFGPGTRLTVT.

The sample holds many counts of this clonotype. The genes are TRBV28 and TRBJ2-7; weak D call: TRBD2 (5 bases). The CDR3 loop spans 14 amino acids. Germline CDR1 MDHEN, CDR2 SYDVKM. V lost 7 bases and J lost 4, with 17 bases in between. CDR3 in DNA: TGTGCCAGCACCTACGGTTTTGGAGGTTACGAGCAGTACTTC. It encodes CASTYGFGGYEQYF. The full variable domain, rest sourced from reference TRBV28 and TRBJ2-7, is DVKVTQSSRYLVKRTGEKVFLECVQDMDHENMFWYRQDPGLGLRLIYFSYDVKMKEKGDIPEGYSVSREKKERFSLILESASTNQTSMYLCASTYGFGGYEQYFGPGTRLTVT.

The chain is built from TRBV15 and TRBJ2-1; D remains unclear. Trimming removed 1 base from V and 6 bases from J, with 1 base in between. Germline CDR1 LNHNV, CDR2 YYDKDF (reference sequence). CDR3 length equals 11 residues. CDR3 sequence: CATSRANEQFF. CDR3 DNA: TGTGCCACCAGCAGAGCCAATGAGCAGTTCTTC.

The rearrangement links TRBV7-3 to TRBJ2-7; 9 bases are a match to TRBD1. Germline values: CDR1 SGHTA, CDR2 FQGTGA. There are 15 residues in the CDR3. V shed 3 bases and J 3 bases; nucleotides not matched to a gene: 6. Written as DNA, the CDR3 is TGTGCCAGCAGCTTGGGACAGGGAAAGGGCTACGAGCAGTACTTC. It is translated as CASSLGQGKGYEQYF.

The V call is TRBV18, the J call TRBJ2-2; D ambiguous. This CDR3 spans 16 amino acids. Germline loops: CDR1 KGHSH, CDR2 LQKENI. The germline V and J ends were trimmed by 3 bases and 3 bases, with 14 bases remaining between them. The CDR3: CASSPPQFLYTGELFF. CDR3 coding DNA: TGTGCCAGCTCACCGCCCCAGTTCTTATACACCGGGGAGCTGTTTTTT.

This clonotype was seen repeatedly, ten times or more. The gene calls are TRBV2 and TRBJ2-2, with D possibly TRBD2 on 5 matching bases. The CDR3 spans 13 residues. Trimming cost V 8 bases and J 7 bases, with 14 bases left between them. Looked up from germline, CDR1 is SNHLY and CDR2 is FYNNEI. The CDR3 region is CASLSQEVGELFF. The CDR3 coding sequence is TGTGCCAGCCTTTCCCAGGAGGTCGGGGAGCTGTTTTTT.

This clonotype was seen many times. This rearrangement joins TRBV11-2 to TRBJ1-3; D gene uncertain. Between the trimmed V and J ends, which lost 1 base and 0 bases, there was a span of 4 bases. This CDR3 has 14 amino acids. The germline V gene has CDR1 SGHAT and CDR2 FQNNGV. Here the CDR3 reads CASSLVPSGNTIYF. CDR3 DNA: TGTGCCAGCAGCTTAGTGCCCTCTGGAAACACCATATATTTT.

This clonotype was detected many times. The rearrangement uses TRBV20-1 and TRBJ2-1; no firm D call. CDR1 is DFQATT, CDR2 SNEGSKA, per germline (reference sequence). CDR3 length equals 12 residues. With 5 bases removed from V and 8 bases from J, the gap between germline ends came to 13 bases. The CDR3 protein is CSAARGRDEQFF. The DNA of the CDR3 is TGCAGTGCTGCAAGAGGTAGGGATGAGCAGTTCTTC.

CDR3: CSVSQDGGNQPQHF. CDR3 DNA: TGCAGCGTTTCGCAGGACGGGGGCAATCAGCCCCAGCATTTT. The rearrangement joins TRBV29-1 to TRBJ1-5; D remains ambiguous. Germline V gene sequence: CDR1 SQVTM, CDR2 ANQGSEA. V lost 5 bases, J lost 2 bases, and 13 bases lay in between. The CDR3 has 14 residues.